Below are 3 T cell receptor beta chains sequenced from a single sample in a study of T cells after yellow fever vaccination. In TCRdb, the 5' RACE reads were re-called with MiXCR into one record per CDR3 protein. The table shows approximately 150,000 distinct CDR3 sequences, with 5.5% to 8% occurring only once. The source was CD4+ T cells sorted from PBMCs, collected on the day of the first yellow fever vaccination. The receptors derive from a man aged 18 to 35 who received the YFV17D yellow fever vaccine.

This clonotype was recorded at least ten times. J is TRBJ2-2 and V is TRBV5-1, with no clear D. This CDR3 has 14 amino acids. Trimming removed 0 bases at V and 7 bases at J, with 10 bases between. CDR1 SGHRS and CDR2 YFSETQ come from the germline V gene. This chain's CDR3 is CASSLVAVGGELFF. The CDR3 coding sequence is TGCGCCAGCAGCTTGGTCGCGGTTGGCGGGGAGCTGTTTTTT.

This clonotype came up many times. This sequence joins TRBV4-2 and TRBJ2-7; TRBD1 matches at 11 bases. CDR1 LGHNA and CDR2 YNFKEQ come from the germline V gene. The CDR3 sequence is 15 residues long. The junction had 8 bases not matched to a gene; V was cut back by 4 bases and J by 6 bases. The CDR3 DNA reads as TGTGCCAGCAGCCCACTCGGGACAGGGGGAGGCGAGCAGTACTTC. The encoded protein is CASSPLGTGGGEQYF.

The chain carries TRBV5-6 and TRBJ1-6, with a weak D call TRBD1 (6 bases). The CDR3 consists of 17 residues. Trimming left V 4 bases short and J 3 bases short, with 17 bases between. Per germline, CDR1 SGHDT and CDR2 YYEEEE. Here the CDR3 reads CASSLRDRRLYNSPLHF. CDR3 nucleotides: TGTGCCAGCAGCCTTAGAGACAGGAGACTCTATAATTCACCCCTCCACTTT.